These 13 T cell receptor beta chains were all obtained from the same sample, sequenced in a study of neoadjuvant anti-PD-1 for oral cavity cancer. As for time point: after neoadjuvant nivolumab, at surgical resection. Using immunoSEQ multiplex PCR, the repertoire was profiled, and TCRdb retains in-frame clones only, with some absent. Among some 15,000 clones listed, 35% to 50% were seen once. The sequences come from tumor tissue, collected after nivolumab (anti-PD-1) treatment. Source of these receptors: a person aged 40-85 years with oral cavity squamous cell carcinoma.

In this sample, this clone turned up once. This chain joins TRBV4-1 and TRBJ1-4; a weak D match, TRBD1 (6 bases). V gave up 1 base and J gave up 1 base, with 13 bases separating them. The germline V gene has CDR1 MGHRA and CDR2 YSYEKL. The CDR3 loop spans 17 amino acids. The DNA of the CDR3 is TGCGCCAGCAGCCAAGGGGGGCGCGCCCTAACTAATGAAAAACTGTTTTTT. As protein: CASSQGGRALTNEKLFF.

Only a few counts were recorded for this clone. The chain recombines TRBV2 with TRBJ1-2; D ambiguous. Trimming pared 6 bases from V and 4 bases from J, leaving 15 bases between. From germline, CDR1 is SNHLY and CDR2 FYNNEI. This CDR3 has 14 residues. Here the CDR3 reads CASRMAGSFYGYTF. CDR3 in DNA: TGTGCCAGCAGAATGGCAGGTTCCTTCTATGGCTACACCTTC.

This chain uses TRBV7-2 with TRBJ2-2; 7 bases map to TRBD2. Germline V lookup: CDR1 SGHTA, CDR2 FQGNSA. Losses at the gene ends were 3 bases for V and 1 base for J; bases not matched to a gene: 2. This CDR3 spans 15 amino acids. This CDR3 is CASSLVAGNTGELFF. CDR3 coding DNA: TGTGCCAGCAGCTTGGTAGCGGGGAACACCGGGGAGCTGTTTTTT.

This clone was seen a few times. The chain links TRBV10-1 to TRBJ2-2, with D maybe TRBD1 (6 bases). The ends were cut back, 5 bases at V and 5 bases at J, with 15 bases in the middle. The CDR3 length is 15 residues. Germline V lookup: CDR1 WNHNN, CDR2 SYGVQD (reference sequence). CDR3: CASSSRQAGTGELFF. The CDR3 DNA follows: TGCGCCAGCAGTTCCAGACAGGCAGGGACCGGGGAGCTGTTTTTT.

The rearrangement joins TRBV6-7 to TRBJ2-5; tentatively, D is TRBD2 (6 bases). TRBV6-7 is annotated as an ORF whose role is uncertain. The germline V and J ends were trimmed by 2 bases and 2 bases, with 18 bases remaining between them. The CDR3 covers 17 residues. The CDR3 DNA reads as TGTGCCAGCAGTTACGGGGGAGGCGGAGTCACACAAGAGACCCAGTACTTC. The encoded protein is CASSYGGGGVTQETQYF.

The CDR3 sequence: CASGGTGRRGYTF. The CDR3 nucleotides are TGTGCCAGCGGGGGGACAGGGCGAAGGGGCTACACCTTC. This chain connects TRBV27 to TRBJ1-2; 9 nucleotides agree with TRBD1. Germline trimming cut 8 bases from V and 8 bases from J; bases unmatched to any gene: 9. CDR3 length: 13 residues. CDR1 and CDR2 from the germline V gene are MNHEY and SMNVEV (reference sequence).

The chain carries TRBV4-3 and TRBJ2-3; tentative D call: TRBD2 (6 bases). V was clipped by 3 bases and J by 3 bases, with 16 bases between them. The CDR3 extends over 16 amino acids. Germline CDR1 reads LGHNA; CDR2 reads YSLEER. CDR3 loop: CASSQDYRDVTDTQYF. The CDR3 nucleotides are TGCGCCAGCAGCCAGGACTACCGGGACGTAACAGATACGCAGTATTTT.

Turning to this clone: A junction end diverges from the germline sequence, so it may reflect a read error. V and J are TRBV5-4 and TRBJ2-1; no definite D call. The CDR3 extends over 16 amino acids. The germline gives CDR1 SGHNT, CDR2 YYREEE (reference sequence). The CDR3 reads CASRSGPLSSYNEQFF. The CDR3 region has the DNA TGCGCCAGCAGATCAGGTCCTCTGAGCTCCTACAATGAGCAGTTCTTC.

This CDR3 reads CASSLAGDYNEKLFF. As DNA, the CDR3 is TGTGCCAGCAGCTTGGCCGGGGACTACAATGAAAAACTGTTTTTT. This rearrangement joins TRBV5-4 to TRBJ1-4, with D tentatively TRBD1 (5 bases). V gave up 0 bases and J gave up 5 bases, with 11 bases separating them. The V gene's germline CDR1 is SGHNT and CDR2 YYREEE (reference sequence). The CDR3 length is 15 residues.

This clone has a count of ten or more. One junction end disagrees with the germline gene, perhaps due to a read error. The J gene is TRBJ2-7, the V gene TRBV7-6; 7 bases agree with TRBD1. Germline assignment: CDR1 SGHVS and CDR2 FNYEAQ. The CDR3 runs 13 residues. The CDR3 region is CASSSPTGLSQNF. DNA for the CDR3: TGTGCCAGCAGCTCACCGACAGGGCTTTCTCAAAACTTC.

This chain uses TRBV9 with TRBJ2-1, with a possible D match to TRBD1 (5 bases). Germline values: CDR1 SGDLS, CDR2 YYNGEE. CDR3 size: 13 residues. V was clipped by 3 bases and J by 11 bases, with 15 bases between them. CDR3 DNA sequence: TGTGCCAGCAGCGCCACCCAAGGGGCGAAGCAGTTCTTC. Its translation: CASSATQGAKQFF.

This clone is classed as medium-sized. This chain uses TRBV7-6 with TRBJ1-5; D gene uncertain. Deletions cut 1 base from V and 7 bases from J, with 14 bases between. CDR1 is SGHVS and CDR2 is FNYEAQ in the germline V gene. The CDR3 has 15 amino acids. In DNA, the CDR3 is TGTGCCAGCAGCTTAGAAGGTGTTCGAGGGCAGCCCCAGCATTTT. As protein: CASSLEGVRGQPQHF.

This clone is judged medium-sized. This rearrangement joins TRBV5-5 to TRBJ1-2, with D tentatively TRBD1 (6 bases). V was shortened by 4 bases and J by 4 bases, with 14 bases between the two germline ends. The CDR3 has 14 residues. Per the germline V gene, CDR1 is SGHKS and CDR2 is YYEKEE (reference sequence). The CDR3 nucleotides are TGTGCCAGCAGCGGGGACACCGACAGCTATGGCTACACCTTC. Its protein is CASSGDTDSYGYTF.